What follows are 21 T cell receptor beta chains derived from one specimen sequenced in a study of blood T cell repertoires in COVID-19 (TCRdb year 2020). Receptors were amplified or captured by the immunoSEQ multiplex PCR assay. The clones in this table, taken by TCRdb from immuneACCESS, are in-frame only. Not every clone is retained; where verified, under half of the shortfall comes from an unresolved V gene, and the cause of the rest is unknown. The sample profile shows under 300,000 clones; approximately 87% of them were found once. 6.2% of the sample belongs to the ten largest clones. Sequenced input: peripheral blood. Receptors were obtained from a man aged 55 to 69 with acute or convalescent COVID-19.

V and J are TRBV5-1 and TRBJ2-3; TRBD2 matches 12 bases. This CDR3 has 16 residues. The V segment lost 4 bases and the J segment 3 bases; nucleotides outside the gene matches: 6. The germline V gene has CDR1 SGHRS and CDR2 YFSETQ. In DNA form, the CDR3 reads TGCGCCAGCAGCATGTCTAGCGGGAGGGTAACAGATACGCAGTATTTT. Amino acid sequence: CASSMSSGRVTDTQYF. Full variable domain (outside the CDR3, taken from reference TRBV5-1 and TRBJ2-3): KAGVTQTPRYLIKTRGQQVTLSCSPISGHRSVSWYQQTPGQGLQFLFEYFSETQRNKGNFPGRFSGRQFSNSRSEMNVSTLELGDSALYLCASSMSSGRVTDTQYFGPGTRLTVL.

V and J are TRBV6-1 and TRBJ1-4; 10 positions agree with TRBD1. The CDR3 covers 15 residues. The germline V gene has CDR1 MNHNS and CDR2 SASEGT. The V gene end was trimmed by 2 bases and the J gene end by 6 bases; junction bases not matched to a gene: 3. The chain's CDR3 is CASSEQGTGDEKLFF. CDR3 nucleotide sequence: TGTGCCAGCAGTGAACAAGGGACAGGGGATGAAAAACTGTTTTTT.

The chain is built from TRBV27 and TRBJ1-5; no firm D call. The length of the CDR3 is 16 residues. Germline V CDR1 and CDR2: MNHEY, SMNVEV (reference sequence). The V end was cut by 6 bases, the J end by 2 bases, with 17 bases between. The CDR3 here is CASRPLETAGNQPQHF. The CDR3 bases are TGTGCCAGCAGACCCCTGGAAACAGCGGGCAATCAGCCCCAGCATTTT.

The chain has TRBV28 and TRBJ2-5; a possible D gene is TRBD2 (5 bases). CDR3 size: 16 residues. Germline V gene lookup returns CDR1 MDHEN and CDR2 SYDVKM. Trimming stripped 5 bases from V and 8 bases from J, with 24 bases between. The CDR3 DNA is TGTGCCAGCAGTATGATTGGGTCAGAAGGGAGAAAAACCCAGTACTTC. Translated, it gives CASSMIGSEGRKTQYF.

The chain is built from TRBV11-2 and TRBJ2-1, with TRBD2 matching over 8 bases. This CDR3 has 16 amino acids. V lost 1 base to trimming and J lost 5 bases; unmatched junction nucleotides: 7. CDR1 is SGHAT and CDR2 is FQNNGV in the germline V gene. CDR3 amino acids: CASSLGTSRGNNEQFF. For the CDR3, the DNA is TGTGCCAGCAGCTTAGGGACTAGCCGAGGGAACAATGAGCAGTTCTTC.

The chain links TRBV7-2 to TRBJ2-5, with TRBD2 identical over 11 bases. This CDR3 is built from 16 residues. The J segment lost 2 bases and the V segment lost 2 bases, leaving 4 bases of the junction unmatched. In germline, CDR1 is SGHTA, CDR2 FQGNSA. The CDR3 spells CASSLSSSGGQETQYF. The CDR3 nucleotides read TGTGCCAGCAGCTTATCTTCTAGCGGGGGGCAAGAGACCCAGTACTTC.

This clone was found a few times. The CDR3 here is CASSLMAGYGYTF. DNA of the CDR3: TGTGCCAGCAGTTTAATGGCAGGATATGGCTACACCTTC. The V call is TRBV12-3 or TRBV12-4, the J call TRBJ1-2; no firm D call. The CDR3 has 13 amino acids. V lost 2 bases, J lost 5 bases, and 9 bases lay in between.

The chain is built from TRBV5-1 and TRBJ1-3; no clear D gene. Germline V gene sequence: CDR1 SGHRS, CDR2 YFSETQ. V was pared by 5 bases and J by 0 bases, with 9 bases between. The CDR3 totals 14 residues. For the CDR3, the DNA is TGCGCCAGCAGGCAGGAACTCTCTGGAAACACCATATATTTT. It is translated as CASRQELSGNTIYF.

Worth noting for this clone: At one of its ends the junction is not consistent with the germline gene, which may arise from a read error. The rearrangement joins TRBV30 to TRBJ2-7; 13 bases are shared with TRBD2. The CDR3 consists of 14 residues. CDR1 is GTSNPN and CDR2 is SVGIG in the germline V gene (reference sequence). In DNA, the CDR3 is TGTGCCGGGAGACTAGCGGGGGGAAATTGGGAGCAGTACTTC. As protein: CAGRLAGGNWEQYF. Full variable domain (outside the CDR3, taken from reference TRBV30 and TRBJ2-7): SQTIHQWPATLVQPVGSPLSLECTVEGTSNPNLYWYRQAAGRGLQLLFYSVGIGQISSEVPQNLSASRPQDRQFILSSKKLLLSDSGFYLCAGRLAGGNWEQYFGPGTRLTVT.

J is TRBJ1-1 and V is TRBV7-8; no reliable D call. CDR3 length: 14 residues. The germline V gene encodes CDR1 SGHVS and CDR2 FQNEAQ. The V and J ends lost 4 bases and 3 bases respectively, with 12 bases between them. As DNA, the CDR3 is TGTGCCAGCAGCTCTGACAAATCGGACACTGAAGCTTTCTTT. Translating it yields CASSSDKSDTEAFF.

The chain employs TRBV28 and TRBJ1-2; a weak D match, TRBD1 (6 bases). V lost 3 bases and J lost 5, with 19 bases in between. Per the germline V gene, CDR1 is MDHEN and CDR2 is SYDVKM. This CDR3 has 16 amino acids. The CDR3: CASSLPQGIGPYGYTF. In DNA, the CDR3 is TGTGCCAGCAGTTTGCCGCAGGGGATCGGGCCTTATGGCTACACCTTC.

The gene calls are TRBV7-9 and TRBJ2-5, with 7 bases matching TRBD1. The CDR3 is made up of 15 amino acids. V gave up 0 bases and J gave up 3 bases; unmatched junction bases: 4. Germline CDR1 SEHNR, CDR2 FQNEAQ (reference sequence). CDR3 DNA sequence: TGTGCCAGCAGCTTAGCGGGACAGAGAAAAGAGACCCAGTACTTC. Translating it yields CASSLAGQRKETQYF.

V and J are TRBV19 and TRBJ1-2; 8 nucleotides line up with TRBD1. The CDR3 covers 16 residues. Per the germline V gene, CDR1 is LNHDA and CDR2 is SQIVND (reference sequence). The V segment lost 7 bases and the J segment 4 bases; nucleotides outside the gene matches: 14. CDR3 in amino acids: CASITTRDRSSYGYTF. The CDR3 bases are TGTGCCAGTATTACGACCCGGGACAGGAGTTCCTATGGCTACACCTTC.

V is TRBV5-6 and J is TRBJ2-3, with D unresolved. The V gene's germline CDR1 is SGHDT and CDR2 YYEEEE. V lost 4 bases, J lost 6 bases, and 21 bases lay in between. The CDR3 has 16 residues. The CDR3 nucleotides read TGTGCCAGCAGCCTGATTTATTATGGCCCGAGGGATACGCAGTATTTT. The encoded protein is CASSLIYYGPRDTQYF.

The V call is TRBV5-1, the J call TRBJ1-4; D ambiguous. CDR3 length: 14 residues. The V gene lost 4 bases and the J gene lost 3 bases, with 10 bases spanning the gap. CDR1 SGHRS and CDR2 YFSETQ come from the germline V gene. The CDR3 loop reads CASSEGDSNEKLFF. CDR3 bases: TGCGCCAGCAGCGAGGGAGATTCTAATGAAAAACTGTTTTTT.

The gene calls are TRBV7-2 and TRBJ2-7; 12 nucleotides agree with TRBD2. Germline V gene data show CDR1 as SGHTA and CDR2 as FQGNSA. With V trimmed by 5 bases and J by 4 bases, 3 bases remained unmatched. This CDR3 is built from 14 residues. The CDR3 DNA follows: TGTGCCAGCAGCGCAGGACTAGCGGGGTACGAGCAGTACTTC. This sequence encodes CASSAGLAGYEQYF. Combining the CDR3 with reference TRBV7-2 and TRBJ2-7 gives the whole variable domain GAGVSQSPSNKVTEKGKDVELRCDPISGHTALYWYRQSLGQGLEFLIYFQGNSAPDKSGLPSDRFSAERTGGSVSTLTIQRTQQEDSAVYLCASSAGLAGYEQYFGPGTRLTVT.

The genes are TRBV28 and TRBJ2-7; TRBD2 matches at 10 bases. The length of the CDR3 is 22 residues. J lost 0 bases, V lost 3 bases, and 23 bases had no gene match. Germline V CDR1 and CDR2: MDHEN, SYDVKM. In DNA form, the CDR3 reads TGTGCCAGCAGTTTGCTTGGGCCCCGCAGTCTAGCGGGAGCCCCTAGCTCCTACGAGCAGTACTTC. It translates to CASSLLGPRSLAGAPSSYEQYF.

This chain uses TRBV23-1 with TRBJ2-5; 7 bases map to TRBD1. TRBV23-1 is labeled an ORF, and its function is uncertain. The CDR3 loop spans 19 amino acids. J lost 5 bases, V lost 6 bases, and 24 bases had no gene match. CDR3 sequence: CASRPSVRTGKRKRETQYF. The CDR3 nucleotides are TGCGCCAGCAGACCCTCTGTGAGGACAGGCAAAAGGAAGCGGGAGACCCAGTACTTC.

The rearrangement joins TRBV30 to TRBJ1-5, with D possibly being TRBD1 (5 bases). Trimming pared 3 bases from V and 0 bases from J, leaving 9 bases between. Germline CDR1 is GTSNPN and CDR2 is SVGIG (reference sequence). This CDR3 comprises 14 residues. CDR3 in DNA: TGTGCCTGGAGCGGGGGTTATAGCAATCAGCCCCAGCATTTT. It yields the protein CAWSGGYSNQPQHF.

The chain carries TRBV19 and TRBJ2-1; no clear D gene. The CDR3 runs to 15 residues. V dropped 6 bases and J dropped 9 bases, with 21 bases sitting between them. Looked up from germline, CDR1 is LNHDA and CDR2 is SQIVND (reference sequence). In DNA form, the CDR3 reads TGTGCCAGTAGCAACTACGGAGTGCGGTCGATTGAGCAGTTCTTC. It codes for CASSNYGVRSIEQFF.

The chain is built from TRBV23-1 and TRBJ1-2, with TRBD1 as a possible D gene (5 bases). TRBV23-1 is classed as an ORF, of uncertain function. The V and J ends lost 2 bases and 5 bases respectively, with 12 bases between them. This CDR3 region has 14 residues. CDR3 coding DNA: TGCGCCAGCAGTCAAGACCCGGGGGTTTATGGCTACACCTTC. It encodes CASSQDPGVYGYTF.